The entry below describes one TCR beta chain. Its cognate antigen is unknown. This record belongs to a study of T cell responses to AZD1222 COVID-19 vaccine. This CDR3 is 17 amino acids long. V was pared by 3 bases and J by 3 bases, with 8 bases of the junction left unmatched. Per the germline V gene, CDR1 is KGHDR and CDR2 is SFDVKD. TCRdb keeps only in-frame clones here, not all; method: immunoSEQ multiplex PCR. Found here are 90,000 to 150,000 clones, around 85% of them singletons; the top ten hold roughly 9%. Notes on the study in general: Sampling that yielded the repertoires occurred only after the peak T cell response. Per reports, nearly half of all spike-specific TCRs target regions that are unmutated in variants. When two AZD1222 doses had been given, Spike-specific TCR breadth and depth rose. Along spike, vaccine-associated CD4 TCRs were found throughout, with dominance at 160-218 and 743-854.

The clonotype originates from an adult in good health. This rearrangement joins TRBV24-1 to TRBJ2-3, with 10 bases identical to TRBD1. The sample consisted of peripheral blood, taken on day 0 of AZD1222 vaccination. The CDR3 DNA is TGTGCCACCAGTGATGAGGGACAGGGGAGTACTACAGATACGCAGTATTTT. Translating it yields CATSDEGQGSTTDTQYF.